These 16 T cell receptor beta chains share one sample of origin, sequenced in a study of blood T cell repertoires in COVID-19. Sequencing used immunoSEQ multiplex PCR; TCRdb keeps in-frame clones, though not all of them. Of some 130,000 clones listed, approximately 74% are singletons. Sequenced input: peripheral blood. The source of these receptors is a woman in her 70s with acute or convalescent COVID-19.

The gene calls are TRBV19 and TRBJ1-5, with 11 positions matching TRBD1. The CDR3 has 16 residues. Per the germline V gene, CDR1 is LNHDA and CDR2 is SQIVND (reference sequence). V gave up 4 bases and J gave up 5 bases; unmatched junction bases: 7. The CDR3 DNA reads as TGTGCCAGTAGTAGACGGACAGGGGGCTCCGATCAGCCCCAGCATTTT. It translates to CASSRRTGGSDQPQHF. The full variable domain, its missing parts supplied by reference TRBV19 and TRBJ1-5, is DGGITQSPKYLFRKEGQNVTLSCEQNLNHDAMYWYRQDPGQGLRLIYYSQIVNDFQKGDIAEGYSVSREKKESFPLTVTSAQKNPTAFYLCASSRRTGGSDQPQHFGDGTRLSIL.

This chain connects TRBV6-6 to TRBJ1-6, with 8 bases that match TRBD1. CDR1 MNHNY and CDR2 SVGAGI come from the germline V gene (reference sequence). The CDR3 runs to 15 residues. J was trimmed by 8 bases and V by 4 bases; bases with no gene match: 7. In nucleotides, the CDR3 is TGTGCCAGCAGTTTCCTCGACAGGGGCGATTCACCCCTCCACTTT. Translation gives CASSFLDRGDSPLHF.

CDR3 loop: CASSPGTGGGGYTF. DNA of the CDR3: TGTGCCAGCAGCCCAGGGACAGGGGGCGGGGGCTACACCTTC. The V and J genes are TRBV7-8 and TRBJ1-2, with 12 bases identical to TRBD1. Germline trimming cut 5 bases from V and 8 bases from J; bases unmatched to any gene: 6. The CDR3 spans 14 residues. CDR1 and CDR2 from the germline V gene are SGHVS and FQNEAQ.

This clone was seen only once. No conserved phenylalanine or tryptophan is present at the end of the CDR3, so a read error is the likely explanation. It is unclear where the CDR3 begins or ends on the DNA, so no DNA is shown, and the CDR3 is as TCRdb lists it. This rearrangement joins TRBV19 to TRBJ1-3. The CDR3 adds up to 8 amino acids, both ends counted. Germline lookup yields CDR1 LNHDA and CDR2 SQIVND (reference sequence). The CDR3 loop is CASPARGG.

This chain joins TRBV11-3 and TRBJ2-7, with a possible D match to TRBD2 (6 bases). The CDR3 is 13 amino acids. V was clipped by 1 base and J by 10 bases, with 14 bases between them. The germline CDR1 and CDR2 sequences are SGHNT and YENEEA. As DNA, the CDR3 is TGTGCCAGCAGCTTAGTCGCCGGGGGAGAACAGTACTTC. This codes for CASSLVAGGEQYF.

The chain's CDR3 is CASGLGGNSNQPQHF. CDR3 nucleotides: TGTGCCAGCGGGCTTGGGGGGAATAGCAATCAGCCCCAGCATTTT. The chain employs TRBV28 and TRBJ1-5, with a tentative D call TRBD1 (5 bases). V lost 8 bases and J lost 0, with 14 bases in between. Germline loops: CDR1 MDHEN, CDR2 SYDVKM. The length of the CDR3 is 15 residues.

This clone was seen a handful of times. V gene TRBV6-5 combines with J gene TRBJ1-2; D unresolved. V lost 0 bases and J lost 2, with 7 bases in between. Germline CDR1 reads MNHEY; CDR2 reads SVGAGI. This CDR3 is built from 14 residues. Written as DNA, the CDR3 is TGTGCCAGCAGTTACTCTAGGGAGAACTATGGCTACACCTTC. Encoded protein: CASSYSRENYGYTF.

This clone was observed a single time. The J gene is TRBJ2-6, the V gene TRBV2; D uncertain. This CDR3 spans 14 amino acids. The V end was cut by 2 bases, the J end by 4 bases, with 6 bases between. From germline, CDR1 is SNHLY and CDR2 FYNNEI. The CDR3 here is CASSERRGANVLTF. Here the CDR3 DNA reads TGTGCCAGCAGTGAAAGGAGAGGGGCCAACGTCCTGACTTTC.

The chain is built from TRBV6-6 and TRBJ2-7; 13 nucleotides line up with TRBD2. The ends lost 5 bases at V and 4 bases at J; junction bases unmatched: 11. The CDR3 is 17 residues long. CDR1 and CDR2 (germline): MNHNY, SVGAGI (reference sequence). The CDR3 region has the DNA TGTGCCAGCAGTCGTTCCGGGACTAGCGGGATATTGTACGAGCAGTACTTC. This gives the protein CASSRSGTSGILYEQYF.

The CDR3: CASSSPPSGGQRLAKNIQYF. DNA of the CDR3: TGCGCCAGCAGCTCCCCGCCTAGCGGGGGCCAAAGGTTAGCCAAAAACATTCAGTACTTC. J is TRBJ2-4 and V is TRBV5-1; 10 bases agree with TRBD2. CDR3 length: 20 residues. Germline V lookup: CDR1 SGHRS, CDR2 YFSETQ. V trimming: 3 bases; J trimming: 0 bases; junction bases outside the gene matches: 15.

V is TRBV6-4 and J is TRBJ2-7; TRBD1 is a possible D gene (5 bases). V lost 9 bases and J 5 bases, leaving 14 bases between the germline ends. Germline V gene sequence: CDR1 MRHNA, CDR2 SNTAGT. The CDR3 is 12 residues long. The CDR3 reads CARANDSHEQYF. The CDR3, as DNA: TGTGCCAGGGCCAACGACAGTCACGAGCAGTACTTC.

The CDR3 coding sequence is TGTGCCAGCAGCTTATTGGGGGGGAAGGGGCCCCAGCATTTT. Translated, it gives CASSLLGGKGPQHF. The chain combines TRBV7-9 with TRBJ1-5; D is perhaps TRBD1 (5 bases). There are 14 residues in the CDR3. Trimming stripped 2 bases from V and 9 bases from J, with 14 bases between. Per germline, CDR1 SEHNR and CDR2 FQNEAQ (reference sequence).

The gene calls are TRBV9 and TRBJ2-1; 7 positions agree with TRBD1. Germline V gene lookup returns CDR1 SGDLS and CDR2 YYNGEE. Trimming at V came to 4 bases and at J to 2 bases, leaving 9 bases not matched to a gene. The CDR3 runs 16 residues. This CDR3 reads CASSPRGLNPYNEQFF. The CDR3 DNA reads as TGTGCCAGCAGCCCAAGGGGGCTGAACCCCTACAATGAGCAGTTCTTC.

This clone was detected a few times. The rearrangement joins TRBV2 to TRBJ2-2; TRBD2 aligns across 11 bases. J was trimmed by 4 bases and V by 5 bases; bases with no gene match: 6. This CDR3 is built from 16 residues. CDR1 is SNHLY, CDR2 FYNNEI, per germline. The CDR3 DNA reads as TGTGCCAGCAGTCTTAGCGGGGGGGCCGGCACCGGGGAGCTGTTTTTT. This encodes CASSLSGGAGTGELFF.

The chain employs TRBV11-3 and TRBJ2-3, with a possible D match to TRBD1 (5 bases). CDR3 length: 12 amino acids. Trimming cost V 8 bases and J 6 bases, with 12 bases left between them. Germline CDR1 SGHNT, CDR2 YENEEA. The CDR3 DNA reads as TGTGCCAGCTCAGGGCTAGAGGATACGCAGTATTTT. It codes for CASSGLEDTQYF.

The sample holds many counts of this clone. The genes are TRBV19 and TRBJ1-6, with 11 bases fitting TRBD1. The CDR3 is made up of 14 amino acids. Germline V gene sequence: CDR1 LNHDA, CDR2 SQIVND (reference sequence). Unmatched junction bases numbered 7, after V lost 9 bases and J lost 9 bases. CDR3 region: CASGSGTGGSPLHF. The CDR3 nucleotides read TGTGCCAGCGGATCCGGGACAGGGGGTTCACCCCTCCACTTT.